A single T cell receptor (beta chain) is shown here with its context. Its specificity is unknown. These data come from a study of T cell responses to AZD1222 COVID-19 vaccine. Study-wide results and caveats: Clonal diversity was possibly underestimated; the donors were predominantly white British and more often female. Baseline serology detected seropositivity in only a handful of AZD1222 recipients. As reported, nearly half of all spike-specific TCRs target variant regions that are unmutated.

The table came from immunoSEQ multiplex PCR; TCRdb's copy has only in-frame clones and leaves some out. This sample yields roughly 42,000 clones, of which about 90% are seen a single time; approximately 26% belongs to the top ten. The material was peripheral blood, obtained 28 days after the second dose of the MenACWY control vaccine. The receptor was derived from an adult who received the MenACWY meningococcal vaccine as a control.

The CDR3 nucleotides are TGTGCCAGCTCCCGTGAACAGCCTAGCGGGAGGGCCGGGTACGAGCAGTACTTC. Protein product: CASSREQPSGRAGYEQYF. The chain links TRBV2 to TRBJ2-7; 12 nucleotides agree with TRBD2. V was clipped by 8 bases and J by 4 bases; unmatched bases: 18. The germline V gene has CDR1 SNHLY and CDR2 FYNNEI. The CDR3 has 18 residues.